This entry describes one T cell receptor (beta chain). Its antigen remains unidentified. The data are from a study of memory CD4+ T cells and cytomegalovirus serostatus. Study-wide results and caveats: Of under 200 reported CMV TCRbeta sequences, roughly 70 were found in memory CD4+ repertoires.

The V end lost 4 bases, the J end lost 5 bases, and 11 bases lay between the germline ends. The CDR3 extends over 12 amino acids. The germline gives CDR1 SQVTM, CDR2 ANQGSEA. Authors' data handling: After removing out-of-frame reads, around 2.2 million distinct TCRbeta sequences remained. This table comes from immunoSEQ multiplex PCR, and its TCRdb copy is limited to in-frame clones, with some not included. The DNA was the basis for D and trimming; V, J and clone size are from that table. The sample includes roughly 48,000 clones, over 60% of them seen just once. The sort gate was single viable CD3+CD4+CD8-CD45RO+ cells for memory CD4+ T cells. Positive selection with CD4 microbeads enriched total CD4+ T cells.

The source material was memory CD4+ T cells from blood. The TCR sequence derives from an adult in good health and CMV-seropositive. This chain uses TRBV29-1 with TRBJ1-1; a possible D gene is TRBD1 (5 bases). The CDR3: CSVGGVGTEAFF. The CDR3 region has the DNA TGCAGCGTTGGAGGGGTTGGGACTGAAGCTTTCTTT.